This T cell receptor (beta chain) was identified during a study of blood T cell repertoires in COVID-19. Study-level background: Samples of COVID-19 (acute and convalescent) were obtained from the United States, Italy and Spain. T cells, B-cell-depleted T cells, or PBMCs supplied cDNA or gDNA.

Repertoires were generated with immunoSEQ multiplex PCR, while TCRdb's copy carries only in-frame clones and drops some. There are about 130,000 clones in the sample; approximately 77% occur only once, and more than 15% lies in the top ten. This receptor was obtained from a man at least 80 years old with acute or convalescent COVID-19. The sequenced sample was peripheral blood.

CDR3 amino acids: CASSPDSLNSPLHF. The CDR3 DNA is TGCGCCAGCAGTCCGGACAGTTTAAATTCACCCCTCCACTTT. The chain recombines TRBV5-1 with TRBJ1-6; maybe TRBD1 (6 bases). There are 14 residues in the CDR3. With 5 bases removed from V and 7 bases from J, the gap between germline ends came to 13 bases. Germline CDR1 is SGHRS and CDR2 is YFSETQ.